A single sample gave rise to the 14 T cell receptor beta chains below, sequenced in a study of T cell responses to AZD1222 COVID-19 vaccine. Here immunoSEQ multiplex PCR was the method, and the copy in TCRdb shows in-frame clones only, minus some. The table has 160,000 or so clones, about nine tenths seen once; the top ten hold more than 5%. The sequences come from peripheral blood, collected on day 0 of AZD1222 vaccination. The receptors come from an adult in good health.

This clone was observed once. The chain uses TRBV7-9 and TRBJ1-2; 9 bases align to TRBD1. The germline gives CDR1 SEHNR, CDR2 FQNEAQ (reference sequence). The length of the CDR3 is 15 residues. Trimming removed 3 bases from V and 6 bases from J; junction bases left unmatched: 8. The CDR3 sequence is CASSLGPQGADGYTF. CDR3 nucleotide sequence: TGTGCCAGCAGCTTGGGGCCACAGGGGGCGGATGGCTACACCTTC. The full variable domain, its missing parts supplied by reference TRBV7-9 and TRBJ1-2, is DTGVSQNPRHKITKRGQNVTFRCDPISEHNRLYWYRQTLGQGPEFLTYFQNEAQLEKSRLLSDRFSAERPKGSFSTLEIQRTEQGDSAMYLCASSLGPQGADGYTFGSGTRLTVV.

The chain uses TRBV28 and TRBJ1-3, with no clear D. Trimming shortened V by 4 bases and J by 0 bases, and 10 bases separated the two germline ends. Germline assignment: CDR1 MDHEN and CDR2 SYDVKM. This CDR3 spans 15 amino acids. CDR3 protein: CASSSALLSGNTIYF. DNA of the CDR3: TGTGCCAGCAGTTCCGCACTCCTCTCTGGAAACACCATATATTTT. Filled out from reference TRBV28 and TRBJ1-3, the complete variable domain reads DVKVTQSSRYLVKRTGEKVFLECVQDMDHENMFWYRQDPGLGLRLIYFSYDVKMKEKGDIPEGYSVSREKKERFSLILESASTNQTSMYLCASSSALLSGNTIYFGEGSWLTVV.

The chain joins TRBV3-1 (or the pseudogene TRBV3-2) to TRBJ2-4; D unclear. The CDR3 runs to 17 residues. V gave up 0 bases and J gave up 0 bases, with 12 bases separating them. Looked up from germline, CDR1 is LGHDT and CDR2 is YNNKEL (reference sequence). The CDR3 loop is CASSQDWPREAKNIQYF. Written as DNA, the CDR3 is TGTGCCAGCAGCCAAGATTGGCCCAGAGAAGCCAAAAACATTCAGTACTTC.

The CDR3 DNA sequence: TGTGCCAGCAGCCGCGGACAGGGGAACACTGAAGCTTTCTTT. Its translation is CASSRGQGNTEAFF. The rearrangement links TRBV7-2 to TRBJ1-1; 8 nucleotides align to TRBD1. The CDR3 loop spans 14 amino acids. Trimming removed 5 bases from V and 1 base from J; junction bases left unmatched: 3. Germline assignment: CDR1 SGHTA and CDR2 FQGNSA.

This clone was observed once. The CDR3 here is CASSPLEETQYF. The CDR3 nucleotides are TGTGCCAGCAGCCCCCTGGAAGAGACCCAGTACTTC. The rearrangement links TRBV7-8 to TRBJ2-5; D remains ambiguous. Germline V gene sequence: CDR1 SGHVS, CDR2 FQNEAQ. The germline V and J ends were trimmed by 5 bases and 3 bases, with 7 bases remaining between them. CDR3 length: 12 amino acids.

The chain is built from TRBV21-1 and TRBJ2-7; TRBD2 is the table's D call, not checked against the DNA. TRBV21-1 represents a pseudogene. This CDR3 is built from 20 residues. CDR3 DNA sequence: TGTGCCAGCAGCATACACCCGGGACTAGCGAAAACCCAAAGCTCCTACGAGCAGTACTTC. This encodes CASSIHPGLAKTQSSYEQYF.

This sequence joins TRBV6-4 and TRBJ2-3, with a possible D match to TRBD1 (6 bases). Germline CDR1 MRHNA, CDR2 SNTAGT. The V gene lost 2 bases and the J gene lost 0 bases, with 6 bases spanning the gap. The CDR3 extends over 14 amino acids. In nucleotides, the CDR3 is TGTGCCAGCAGTGACAGGGGGAGCACAGATACGCAGTATTTT. Protein product: CASSDRGSTDTQYF.

The chain couples TRBV14 to TRBJ2-3; the D is unclear. The V gene's germline CDR1 is SGHDN and CDR2 FVKESK. The CDR3 has 12 amino acids. The V end was cut by 6 bases, the J end by 5 bases, with 9 bases between. The CDR3 DNA reads as TGTGCCAGCAGTTTTCGGAGAGATACGCAGTATTTT. As protein: CASSFRRDTQYF.

V usage is TRBV5-1 and J usage is TRBJ2-7, with 12 bases identical to TRBD1. V dropped 4 bases and J dropped 4; count of bases not matched to a gene: 6. CDR1 SGHRS and CDR2 YFSETQ come from the germline V gene. The CDR3 length is 15 residues. The CDR3 nucleotides are TGCGCCAGCAGCACGGGACAGGGGGCTATATACGAGCAGTACTTC. This codes for CASSTGQGAIYEQYF.

V and J are TRBV5-4 and TRBJ1-1, with TRBD1 identical over 8 bases. Trimming at V came to 4 bases and at J to 1 base, leaving 3 bases not matched to a gene. The CDR3 covers 14 residues. Germline V gene data show CDR1 as SGHNT and CDR2 as YYREEE (reference sequence). The CDR3 DNA reads TGTGCCAGCAGCGGACAGGGACGGAACACTGAAGCTTTCTTT. Its protein is CASSGQGRNTEAFF.

The J gene is TRBJ1-5, the V gene TRBV6-1; no clear D gene. The V end was cut by 0 bases, the J end by 0 bases, with 15 bases between. Germline V gene sequence: CDR1 MNHNS, CDR2 SASEGT. The CDR3 is 18 residues long. The CDR3 nucleotides read TGTGCCAGCAGTGAAGCGCGCGACATCTCGTATAGCAATCAGCCCCAGCATTTT. Protein product: CASSEARDISYSNQPQHF.

V gene TRBV6-2 or TRBV6-3 combines with J gene TRBJ2-1; the D gene could be TRBD1 or TRBD2 (5 bases each). Trimming took off 3 bases at V and 0 bases at J, with 12 bases between the two ends. The CDR3 is 16 amino acids. CDR1 MNHEY and CDR2 SVGEGT come from the germline V gene. The CDR3 region has the DNA TGTGCCAGCAGTTATGGGGGAGTTAGCTCCTACAATGAGCAGTTCTTC. Protein sequence: CASSYGGVSSYNEQFF.

This clone was seen a few times. CDR3 nucleotides: TGTGCCTGGAGTGTGGGCAGGGGGGCTGGAAACACCATATATTTT. It specifies CAWSVGRGAGNTIYF. V gene TRBV30 combines with J gene TRBJ1-3, with TRBD1 matching 7 bases. CDR3 length: 15 amino acids. The ends lost 0 bases at V and 2 bases at J; junction bases unmatched: 4. CDR1 GTSNPN and CDR2 SVGIG come from the germline V gene (reference sequence).

The chain links TRBV6-2 or TRBV6-3 to TRBJ1-1, with 7 bases lining up with TRBD1. The CDR3 contains 14 residues. The V segment lost 6 bases and the J segment 1 base; nucleotides outside the gene matches: 5. Germline CDR1 is MNHEY and CDR2 is SVGEGT. Here the CDR3 DNA reads TGTGCCAGCAGCCATAACAGGGGGAACACTGAAGCTTTCTTT. Protein: CASSHNRGNTEAFF.